Shown below are 9 T cell receptor beta chains from a single sample sequenced in a study of T cell responses to AZD1222 COVID-19 vaccine. This table comes from immunoSEQ multiplex PCR, and its TCRdb copy is limited to in-frame clones, with some not included. The sample lists roughly 100,000 clones; 90% were seen once. The sample was peripheral blood, taken on day 0 of AZD1222 vaccination. These TCRs come from an adult in good health.

The genes are TRBV10-3 and TRBJ2-3, with D unclear. Germline CDR1 is ENHRY and CDR2 is SYGVKD. V was pared by 3 bases and J by 6 bases, with 4 bases between. CDR3 size: 11 residues. CDR3 protein: CAISEGDTQYF. The CDR3 region has the DNA TGTGCCATCAGTGAAGGCGATACGCAGTATTTT.

V is TRBV3-1 (or the pseudogene TRBV3-2) and J is TRBJ1-6, with 8 positions matching TRBD1. This CDR3 region has 17 residues. J was trimmed by 6 bases and V by 5 bases; bases with no gene match: 12. CDR1 and CDR2 (germline): LGHDT, YNNKEL (reference sequence). Here the CDR3 reads CASSFKQGEGCNSPLHF. The CDR3 bases are TGTGCCAGCAGCTTCAAACAGGGGGAAGGATGTAATTCACCCCTCCACTTT.

The chain employs TRBV28 and TRBJ1-1; possibly TRBD1 for D (6 bases). Germline values: CDR1 MDHEN, CDR2 SYDVKM. Trimming removed 5 bases from V and 5 bases from J, with 18 bases in between. The CDR3 totals 15 residues. CDR3 coding DNA: TGTGCCAGCAGTGGTGGCGGGGGGCTTAAGACTGAAGCTTTCTTT. As protein: CASSGGGGLKTEAFF.

This rearrangement joins TRBV24-1 to TRBJ2-1; D perhaps matches TRBD1 (6 bases). V dropped 4 bases and J dropped 15 bases, with 12 bases sitting between them. Germline V gene data show CDR1 as KGHDR and CDR2 as SFDVKD. This CDR3 is 11 amino acids long. Here the CDR3 reads CATSDSGHTFF. In nucleotides, the CDR3 is TGTGCCACCAGTGACTCGGGACATACGTTCTTC.

V and J are TRBV28 and TRBJ2-7; D is perhaps TRBD1 (5 bases). V lost 5 bases, J lost 3 bases, and 20 bases lay in between. The germline CDR1 and CDR2 sequences are MDHEN and SYDVKM. The CDR3 loop spans 16 amino acids. Here the CDR3 reads CASSPRGHAVNYEQYF. The DNA for the CDR3 is TGTGCCAGCAGTCCGCGAGGACATGCAGTTAACTACGAGCAGTACTTC.

This sequence joins TRBV9 and TRBJ1-2, with D possibly being TRBD1 (5 bases). The CDR3 length is 14 residues. Germline loops: CDR1 SGDLS, CDR2 YYNGEE. With 0 bases removed from V and 7 bases from J, the gap between germline ends came to 13 bases. CDR3 region: CASSVASSGGGYTF. The CDR3 DNA is TGTGCCAGCAGCGTAGCCTCGTCCGGGGGTGGCTACACCTTC.

V and J are TRBV27 and TRBJ1-6; 7 bases are shared with TRBD1. The CDR3 has 15 residues. Germline CDR1 reads MNHEY; CDR2 reads SMNVEV (reference sequence). V dropped 5 bases and J dropped 7; count of bases not matched to a gene: 8. CDR3 in DNA: TGTGCCAGCAGTACTCGTCCGGGACAGAATTCACCCCTCCACTTT. It specifies CASSTRPGQNSPLHF.

The rearrangement joins TRBV12-3 or TRBV12-4 to TRBJ1-2; 7 bases are shared with TRBD1. The CDR3 runs 13 residues. Trimming cost V 8 bases and J 8 bases; bases outside gene matches: 11. CDR3 bases: TGTGCCAGCGCCCAGGGGGACGCAAGGGGCTACACCTTC. It specifies CASAQGDARGYTF.

The V gene is TRBV18, the J gene TRBJ1-5; 7 bases are a match to TRBD1. This CDR3 is 16 amino acids long. Per the germline V gene, CDR1 is KGHSH and CDR2 is LQKENI. V lost 3 bases and J lost 2; bases outside the gene matches: 7. The CDR3 region has the DNA TGTGCCAGCTCACCGGGGACAGTAGGTCGCAATCAGCCCCAGCATTTT. This codes for CASSPGTVGRNQPQHF. The whole variable domain, filled in from reference TRBV18 and TRBJ1-5, reads NAGVMQNPRHLVRRRGQEARLRCSPMKGHSHVYWYRQLPEEGLKFMVYLQKENIIDESGMPKERFSAEFPKEGPSILRIQQVVRGDSAAYFCASSPGTVGRNQPQHFGDGTRLSIL.